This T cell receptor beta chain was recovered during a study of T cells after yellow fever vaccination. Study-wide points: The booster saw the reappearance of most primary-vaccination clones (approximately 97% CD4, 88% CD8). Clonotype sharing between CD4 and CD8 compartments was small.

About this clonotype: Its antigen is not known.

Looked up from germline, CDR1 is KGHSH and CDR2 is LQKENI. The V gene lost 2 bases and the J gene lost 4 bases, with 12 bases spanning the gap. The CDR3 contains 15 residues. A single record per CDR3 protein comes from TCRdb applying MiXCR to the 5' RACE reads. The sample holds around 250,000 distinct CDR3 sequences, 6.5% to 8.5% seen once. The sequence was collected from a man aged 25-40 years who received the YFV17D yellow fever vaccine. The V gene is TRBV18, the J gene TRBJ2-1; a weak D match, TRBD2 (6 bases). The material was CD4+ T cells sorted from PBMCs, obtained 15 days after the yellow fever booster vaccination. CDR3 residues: CASSPGASAYNEQFF. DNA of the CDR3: TGTGCCAGCTCACCAGGGGCTAGCGCTTACAATGAGCAGTTCTTC.